This record covers a single TCR beta chain. The antigen is not known. This CDR3 is 13 amino acids long. CDR1 is SEHNR and CDR2 is FQNEAQ in the germline V gene (reference sequence). The ends were cut back, 7 bases at V and 0 bases at J, with 10 bases in the middle. The entry originates in a study of shared clonotypes between healthy human individuals. An assay was performed, and its level was deep. Only in-frame clones appear in the TCRdb table, and some are missing; sequencing was by immunoSEQ multiplex PCR. The sample has 550,000 to 750,000 clones; roughly 96% are singletons. Naive CD8 isolation took CD45RO-negative cells positively selected for CCR7 and excluded terminally differentiated effector memory CD45RA+ cells. Study results and caveats: Clonotype sharing among donors was thought likely to change with sequencing depth. Sorted-subset samples were not fully sequenced, rarefaction indicated. Only a few donors were included, so the genetic and exposure-history diversity represented was limited.

This receptor was obtained from a woman aged 25 to 39 in good health. The sequencing sample was made of naive CD8+ T cells sorted from blood. This chain joins TRBV7-9 and TRBJ2-7; D ambiguous. The CDR3 DNA is TGTGCCAGCACCCCTCACACCTCCTACGAGCAGTACTTC. Its translation is CASTPHTSYEQYF.